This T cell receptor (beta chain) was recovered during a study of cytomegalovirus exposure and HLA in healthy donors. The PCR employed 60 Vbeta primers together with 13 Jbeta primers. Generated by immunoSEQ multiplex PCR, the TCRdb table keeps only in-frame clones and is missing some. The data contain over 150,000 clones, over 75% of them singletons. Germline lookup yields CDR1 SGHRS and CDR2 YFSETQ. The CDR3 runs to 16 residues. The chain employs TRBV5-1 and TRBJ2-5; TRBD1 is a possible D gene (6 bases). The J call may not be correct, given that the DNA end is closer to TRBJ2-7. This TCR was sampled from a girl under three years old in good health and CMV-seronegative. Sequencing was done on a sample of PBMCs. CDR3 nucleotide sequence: TGCGCCAGCAGCCATGGGACACCCGATTATTCCTACGAGCAGTACTTC. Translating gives CASSHGTPDYSYEQYF.